This T cell receptor beta chain appears in the sequencing data of a study of cytomegalovirus exposure and HLA in healthy donors. Findings and caveats of the study: Association of a missense DCLRE1C variant with TCR beta V- and J-gene trimming was reported in a later analysis. Versus the approximately 700-donor mean, an Asian-associated ancestry cluster reportedly showed fewer N-insertions in a later analysis. Common viral pathogens (according to a later analysis) appeared linked to several of the most significant clusters.

About this clone: Its target is unknown.

PCR employed 60 Vbeta and 13 Jbeta primers. Produced via immunoSEQ multiplex PCR; TCRdb's table is partial and in-frame only. The listing records some 44,000 clones. The sequence was obtained from a woman aged 25 to 39 in good health and CMV-seronegative. Sequences were obtained from PBMCs.

The CDR3 DNA is TGTGCCAGCAGTCTCGGTGCGGAAACCGGGGAGCTGTTTTTT. Its translation: CASSLGAETGELFF. This chain uses TRBV6-5 with TRBJ2-2; D is uncertain. Trimming stripped 5 bases from V and 5 bases from J, with 12 bases between. The CDR3 runs to 14 residues. Germline V gene data show CDR1 as MNHEY and CDR2 as SVGAGI.